The present T cell receptor (beta chain) was sequenced within a study of cytomegalovirus exposure and HLA in healthy donors. Looking at the study overall: Some 85 million unique TCRs, all from HLA-typed donors, were included in an early release of the data.

The study ran its PCR with 60 Vbeta and 13 Jbeta primers. Measured with immunoSEQ multiplex PCR; TCRdb has only the in-frame clones, and not every one. The sample shows about 150,000 clones, over 60% of them seen only once. The CDR3 extends over 15 amino acids. Germline V gene sequence: CDR1 SGHDT, CDR2 YYEEEE. The germline V and J ends were trimmed by 4 bases and 3 bases, with 16 bases remaining between them. Points on this clone: The antigen is unknown.

Though probably carrying unrecorded immune exposures, donors were nominally healthy at sampling. Study findings and constraints: For TCR beta chains, V- and J-gene trimming was later linked to a missense DCLRE1C variant. Most TCR sequences showed up rarely, but some public TCRs showed up in many donors.

This sequence originates from a woman aged 18-29 years in good health and CMV-seronegative. The chain is built from TRBV5-6 and TRBJ1-2; a possible D gene is TRBD1 (6 bases). Sample: PBMCs. CDR3 DNA: TGTGCCAGCAGCATATCCGACAGGATCTACTATGGCTACACCTTC. This gives the protein CASSISDRIYYGYTF. Combining the CDR3 with reference TRBV5-6 and TRBJ1-2 gives the whole variable domain DAGVTQSPTHLIKTRGQQVTLRCSPKSGHDTVSWYQQALGQGPQFIFQYYEEEERQRGNFPDRFSGHQFPNYSSELNVNALLLGDSALYLCASSISDRIYYGYTFGSGTRLTVV.